This T cell receptor (beta chain) was recorded in a study of T cells in Graves' hyperthyroidism and ophthalmopathy. Germline assignment: CDR1 DFQATT and CDR2 SNEGSKA (reference sequence). Trimming stripped 0 bases from V and 1 base from J, with 15 bases between. The CDR3 contains 16 residues. This clonotype was counted between two and nine times. Regions amplified from RNA transcripts were the TCR beta CDR3 regions. An initial round of RT-PCR targeting the TCR CDR3 relied on the HTBI primer set. MiXCR, applied by TCRdb to the multiplex PCR reads, yields one record per CDR3 protein. The sample lists 130,000 to 150,000 distinct CDR3 sequences, less than 25% seen once, with more than 65% in the top ten.

The chain couples TRBV20-1 to TRBJ1-1; D is ambiguous. The source is a woman between 45 and 60 years old with Graves' hyperthyroidism that later progressed to Graves' ophthalmopathy. Sequencing was done on a sample of blood. CDR3 nucleotide sequence: TGCAGTGCTAGAGATCTGTTGAAGAAGCCGAACACTGAAGCTTTCTTT. It translates to CSARDLLKKPNTEAFF.